This T cell receptor (beta chain) was identified during a study of blood T cell repertoires in COVID-19 (dated by TCRdb to the early 2020s). About the study as a whole: Samples from collaborators originated in the United States, Italy and Spain and spanned both the acute and convalescent phases of COVID-19. Where HLA class I and class II types were available, the types were taken from metadata supplied by the sample provider, not from assay-based typing. Subjects who had been exposed to COVID-19, were actively infected with it, or had recovered from it provided the deeply sampled blood TCRbeta repertoires that made up the dataset. The repertoires were released in a freely available public database intended as a resource for research on the immune response to SARS-CoV-2. The prospective study material was composed of cDNA or gDNA derived from T cells, B-cell-depleted T cells, or PBMCs. Sample metadata almost always included a de-identified subject ID, COVID-19 status, age in years and sex. Samples were obtained from the ongoing ImmuneRACE study (first 160 participants) and from roughly 1,300 subjects provided by 6 global collaborators.

The germline V gene gives CDR1 as SGHRS and CDR2 as YFSETQ. The CDR3 runs 12 residues from the cysteine to the phenylalanine. Only CDR3 DNA is held: 36 bases, read in frame from base 1. V is shortened by 4 bases, J by 9 bases, and the region joining them spans 13 bases. With regard to this clone: Its cognate antigen has yet to be identified. The sample holds no much larger clone one base away, and base qualities are not on file.

The collaborating institutions used their own protocols to collect whole blood in K2EDTA tubes. For TCRbeta analysis, collaborators shipped samples in one of three forms: frozen whole blood, isolated PBMCs, or DNA extracted from either of those sample types. TCRbeta CDR3 regions were amplified from genomic DNA using the immunoSEQ Assay, a bias-controlled multiplex PCR. From the authors' description of their analysis: The number of nucleated cells in each sample was estimated from the amplification of reference gene primers within the assay. To quantify the absolute abundance of each unique TCRbeta CDR3 rearrangement, sequence reads were collapsed and filtered. Productive Simpson clonality was computed per sample as the square root of Simpson's diversity index over productive rearrangements. TCRdb took this table from immuneACCESS and kept in-frame rearrangements with V and J called. Such tables lack part of the clones; where checked against another copy, unresolved V genes explain under half of the gap, and the rest is unexplained. The DNA gave D and trimming, while V, J and clone size come from that table. This sample comprises around 200,000 clones, around 80% of them detected only once. About 10% of the sample lies in the top ten.

Overall study outcomes, separate from this receptor: How much clinical and demographic metadata was included differed by source and by participant, and the metadata was provided uncurated.

This TCR was recovered from a woman of 80 years or more with acute or convalescent COVID-19. Sequencing input: peripheral blood. This receptor chain uses TRBV5-1 and TRBJ1-1; the D segment cannot be called with confidence. The DNA sequence is as follows: TGCGCCAGCAGCGCGGACGGCGGGCAAGCTTTCTTT. It encodes CASSADGGQAFF.